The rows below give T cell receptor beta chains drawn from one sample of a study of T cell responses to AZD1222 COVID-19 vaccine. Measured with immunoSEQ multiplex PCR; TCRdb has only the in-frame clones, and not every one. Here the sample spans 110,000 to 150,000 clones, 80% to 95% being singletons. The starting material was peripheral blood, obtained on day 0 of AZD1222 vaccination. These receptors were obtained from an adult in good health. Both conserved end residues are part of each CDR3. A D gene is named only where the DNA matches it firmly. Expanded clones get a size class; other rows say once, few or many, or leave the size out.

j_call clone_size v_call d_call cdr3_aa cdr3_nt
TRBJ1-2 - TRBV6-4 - CASSARGETAYGYTF TGTGCCAGCAGTGCCCGGGGGGAGACAGCCTATGGCTACACCTTC
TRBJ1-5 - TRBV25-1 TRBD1 CASSIQGGWNQPQHF TGTGCCAGCAGTATACAGGGGGGCTGGAATCAGCCCCAGCATTTT
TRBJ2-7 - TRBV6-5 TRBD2 CASSWGTSGTYEQYF TGTGCCAGCAGTTGGGGGACTAGCGGAACCTACGAGCAGTACTTC
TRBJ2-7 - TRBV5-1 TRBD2 CASSLDLAETSYEQYF TGCGCCAGCAGCTTGGACCTAGCGGAAACCTCCTACGAGCAGTACTTC
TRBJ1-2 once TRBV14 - CASSHPGTRPHF TGTGCCAGCAGCCACCCCGGGACAAGGCCCCACTTC
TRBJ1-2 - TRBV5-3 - CARSLAGKGRRLYGYTF TGTGCCAGAAGCTTGGCCGGAAAGGGCAGGCGTCTCTATGGCTACACCTTC
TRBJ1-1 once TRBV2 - CASSDMGVGDTEAFF TGTGCCAGCAGTGATATGGGAGTAGGCGACACTGAAGCTTTCTTT
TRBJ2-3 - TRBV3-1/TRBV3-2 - CASSPGQGLMSDTQYF TGTGCCAGCAGCCCAGGACAGGGACTAATGTCAGATACGCAGTATTTT
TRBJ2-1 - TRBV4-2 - CASSLRGLDNEQFF TGTGCCAGCAGCCTTAGGGGGTTAGACAATGAGCAGTTCTTC
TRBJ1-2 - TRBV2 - CASSEGVRKNYGYTF TGTGCCAGCAGTGAAGGCGTCAGGAAAAACTATGGCTACACCTTC
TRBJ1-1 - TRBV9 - CASSVVSGGTEAFF TGTGCCAGCAGCGTAGTTTCGGGGGGTACTGAAGCTTTCTTT
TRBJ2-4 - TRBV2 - CASTERVAVFSSLDIQYF TGTGCCAGCACCGAAAGGGTTGCAGTTTTTTCGAGTTTGGACATTCAGTACTTC
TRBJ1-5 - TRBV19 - CASRKQGPFSNQPQHF TGTGCCAGTAGGAAACAGGGTCCCTTTAGCAATCAGCCCCAGCATTTT
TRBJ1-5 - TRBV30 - CAWSPTHRGQPQHF TGTGCCTGGAGTCCGACTCATCGGGGTCAGCCCCAGCATTTT
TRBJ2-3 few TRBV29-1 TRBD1 CSVASGTGFADTQYF TGCAGCGTAGCCTCAGGGACAGGGTTTGCAGATACGCAGTATTTT
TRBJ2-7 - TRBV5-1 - CASSPRSYEQYF TGCGCCAGCAGCCCCCGCTCCTACGAGCAGTACTTC
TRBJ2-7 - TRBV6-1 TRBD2 CASSGRTSGRPSYVFYEQYF TGTGCCAGCAGTGGCCGGACTAGCGGGAGACCGTCTTACGTTTTCTACGAGCAGTACTTC
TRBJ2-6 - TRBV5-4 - CASSSNDGTRSGANVLTF TGTGCCAGCAGCTCCAATGACGGGACACGATCCGGGGCCAACGTCCTGACTTTC
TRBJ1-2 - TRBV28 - CASSLHVGGYTF TGTGCCAGCAGTCTTCATGTCGGTGGCTACACCTTC
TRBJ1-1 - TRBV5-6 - CASSFRGNTEAFF TGTGCCAGCAGCTTCCGAGGGAACACTGAAGCTTTCTTT
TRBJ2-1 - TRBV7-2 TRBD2 CASSFGGRRSGLYNEQFF TGTGCCAGCAGCTTTGGCGGGAGGAGGTCTGGACTCTACAATGAGCAGTTCTTC
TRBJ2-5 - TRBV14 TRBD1 CASSQVIGTGMGETQYF TGTGCCAGCAGCCAAGTTATTGGGACAGGGATGGGAGAGACCCAGTACTTC
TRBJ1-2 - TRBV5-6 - CASSLGGTNYGYTF TGTGCCAGCAGCTTAGGCGGGACCAACTATGGCTACACCTTC
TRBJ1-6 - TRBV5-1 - CASSVGRVDSPLHF TGCGCCAGCAGCGTCGGACGGGTGGATTCACCCCTCCACTTT
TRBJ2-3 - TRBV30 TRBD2 CAWSASGHTDTQYF TGTGCCTGGAGTGCTAGCGGGCACACAGATACGCAGTATTTT
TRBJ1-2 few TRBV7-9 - CASSFLQGYGYTF TGTGCCAGCAGCTTCCTTCAGGGCTATGGCTACACCTTC
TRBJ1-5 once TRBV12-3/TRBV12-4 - CASRIQENQPQHF TGTGCCAGCAGAATACAGGAGAATCAGCCCCAGCATTTT
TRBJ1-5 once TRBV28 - CASSLAGASNQPQHF TGTGCCAGCAGTTTAGCCGGAGCTAGCAATCAGCCCCAGCATTTT
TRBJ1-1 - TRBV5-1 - CASSLDGGLNTEAFF TGCGCCAGCAGCTTGGATGGAGGGCTGAACACTGAAGCTTTCTTT
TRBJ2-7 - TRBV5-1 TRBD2 CASSSGTNYDYEQYF TGCGCCAGCAGTTCCGGGACTAACTACGACTACGAGCAGTACTTC
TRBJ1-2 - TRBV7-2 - CASSFNQGDYGYTF TGTGCCAGCAGCTTCAATCAGGGAGACTATGGCTACACCTTC
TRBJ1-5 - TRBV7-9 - CASSSGLWGNQPQHF TGTGCCAGCAGCTCGGGACTGTGGGGCAATCAGCCCCAGCATTTT
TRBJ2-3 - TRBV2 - CASILIQDTQYF TGTGCCAGCATCTTGATACAAGATACGCAGTATTTT
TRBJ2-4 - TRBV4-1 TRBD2 CASSLGLAGGENIQYF TGCGCCAGCAGCCTGGGACTAGCGGGAGGGGAAAACATTCAGTACTTC
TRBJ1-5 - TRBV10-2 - CASSALEGTQPQHF TGCGCCAGCAGTGCCCTGGAGGGGACCCAGCCCCAGCATTTT
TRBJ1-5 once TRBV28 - CASRTTGNGNQPQHF TGTGCCAGCAGAACCACAGGGAACGGCAATCAGCCCCAGCATTTT
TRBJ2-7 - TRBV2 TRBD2 CASVRAGGDYEQYF TGTGCCAGCGTAAGGGCGGGGGGGGATTACGAGCAGTACTTC
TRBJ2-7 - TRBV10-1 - CASSESAGSGVQYF TGCGCCAGCAGTGAGTCGGCCGGGTCGGGAGTGCAGTACTTC
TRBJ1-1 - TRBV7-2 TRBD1 CASSGRTGNTEAFF TGTGCCAGCAGCGGGAGGACAGGGAACACTGAAGCTTTCTTT
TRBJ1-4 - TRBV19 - CASTRGASVNGKLFF TGTGCCAGTACCCGTGGCGCCTCAGTGAACGGAAAACTGTTTTTT
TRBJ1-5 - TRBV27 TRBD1 CASSPRDRGYSNQPQHF TGTGCCAGCAGTCCCCGGGACAGGGGCTATAGCAATCAGCCCCAGCATTTT
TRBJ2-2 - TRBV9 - CASSADFPRELFF TGTGCCAGCAGCGCCGACTTCCCCAGGGAGCTGTTTTTT
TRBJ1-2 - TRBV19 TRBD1 CASRLRTGVSGYTF TGTGCCAGTAGATTGAGAACAGGGGTCTCTGGCTACACCTTC
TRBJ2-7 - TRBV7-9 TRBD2 CASSPVLTSGNTGEQYF TGTGCCAGCAGCCCCGTTCTCACTAGCGGGAATACTGGCGAGCAGTACTTC
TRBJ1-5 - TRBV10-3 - CAISESAATGQPQHF TGTGCCATCAGTGAGTCGGCGGCTACGGGGCAGCCCCAGCATTTT
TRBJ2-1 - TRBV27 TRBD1 CASSDRAHSYNEQFF TGTGCCAGCAGCGACAGGGCCCACTCCTACAATGAGCAGTTCTTC
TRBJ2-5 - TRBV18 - CASSRTDQETQYF TGTGCCAGCTCCCGGACCGACCAAGAGACCCAGTACTTC
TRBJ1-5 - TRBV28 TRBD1 CASSSIGQAHSNQPQHF TGTGCCAGCAGTTCCATCGGACAGGCCCATAGCAATCAGCCCCAGCATTTT
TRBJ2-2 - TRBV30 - CAWDPGVGETGELFF TGTGCCTGGGACCCAGGGGTTGGGGAGACCGGGGAGCTGTTTTTT
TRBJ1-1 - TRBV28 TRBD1 CASSFVDRSITEAFF TGTGCCAGCAGTTTTGTGGACAGGAGTATCACTGAAGCTTTCTTT
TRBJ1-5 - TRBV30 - CAWGTGNQPQHF TGTGCCTGGGGAACAGGGAATCAGCCCCAGCATTTT
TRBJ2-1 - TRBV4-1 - CASSQGPLSSYNEQFF TGCGCCAGCAGCCAAGGTCCGCTCAGCTCCTACAATGAGCAGTTCTTC
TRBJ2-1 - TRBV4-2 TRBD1 CASSQAADRGNEQFF TGTGCCAGCAGCCAAGCGGCGGACAGGGGAAATGAGCAGTTCTTC
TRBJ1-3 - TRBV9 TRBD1 CASSGLQGPGNTIYF TGTGCCAGCAGCGGACTACAGGGGCCAGGAAACACCATATATTTT